These 7 T cell receptor beta chains were all obtained from the same sample, sequenced in a study of memory B cells and T cells in multiple sclerosis. The method was immunoSEQ multiplex PCR; TCRdb's version includes in-frame clones alone and lacks a portion of them. The table has under 50,000 clones, 82% seen once. Separate sequencing covered autoproliferating (CFSE-dim) and non-proliferating (CFSE-high) T cells from stimulus-free culture. Pooled replicate wells came from around 5x10^7 CFSE-labeled PBMCs cultured less than eight days without stimulus. The antigens these receptors bind are not known. The sequencing sample was made of PBMCs from blood kept in culture. The receptors were sampled from a human donor with multiple sclerosis.

The chain joins TRBV6-6 to TRBJ1-2, with TRBD1 matching 9 bases. V was clipped by 6 bases and J by 6 bases; unmatched bases: 5. The germline gives CDR1 MNHNY, CDR2 SVGAGI (reference sequence). The CDR3 is 13 residues long. In nucleotides, the CDR3 is TGTGCCAGCAGACAGGGGGCGCAGGATGGCTACACCTTC. It specifies CASRQGAQDGYTF.

The chain has TRBV6-1 and TRBJ1-2; 8 bases are a match to TRBD1. J lost 4 bases, V lost 6 bases, and 19 bases had no gene match. The CDR3 sequence is 18 residues long. Germline CDR1 MNHNS, CDR2 SASEGT. The chain's CDR3 is CASSESGTGPGWGYGYTF. The CDR3 DNA follows: TGTGCCAGCAGCGAAAGCGGGACAGGTCCGGGGTGGGGCTATGGCTACACCTTC.

The chain combines TRBV11-2 with TRBJ1-6; D not certain. Per the germline V gene, CDR1 is SGHAT and CDR2 is FQNNGV. V was shortened by 5 bases and J by 0 bases, with 14 bases between the two germline ends. CDR3 length: 17 amino acids. The CDR3 bases are TGTGCCAGCAGCCCTCAACCGTCGAGCTCCTATAATTCACCCCTCCACTTT. Residues: CASSPQPSSSYNSPLHF.

CDR3 in DNA: TGCGCCAGCAGTGACCCTGGACAGGGGTTCAGTGGCTACACCTTC. It translates to CASSDPGQGFSGYTF. The chain has TRBV10-1 and TRBJ1-2, with 9 nucleotides matching TRBD1. Germline trimming cut 3 bases from V and 7 bases from J; bases unmatched to any gene: 9. CDR3 length: 15 residues. The germline CDR1 and CDR2 sequences are WNHNN and SYGVQD (reference sequence).

The chain carries TRBV5-1 and TRBJ2-5; D is perhaps TRBD2 (6 bases). Germline CDR1 is SGHRS and CDR2 is YFSETQ. Trimming pared 3 bases from V and 4 bases from J, leaving 16 bases between. The CDR3 covers 15 residues. Written as DNA, the CDR3 is TGCGCCAGCAGCTACTCTGGGGAGGAGACAGAGACCCAGTACTTC. Its translation: CASSYSGEETETQYF.

This clone was picked up a small number of times. The chain combines TRBV5-1 with TRBJ2-7; 15 nucleotides align to TRBD2. Unmatched junction bases numbered 1, after V lost 3 bases and J lost 3 bases. The CDR3 consists of 15 residues. Germline CDR1 SGHRS, CDR2 YFSETQ. The CDR3 sequence: CASSWTSGGVYEQYF. In DNA, the CDR3 is TGCGCCAGCAGCTGGACTAGCGGGGGGGTCTACGAGCAGTACTTC.

The genes are TRBV7-2 and TRBJ1-2; tentatively, D is TRBD1 (6 bases). Trimming pared 3 bases from V and 8 bases from J, leaving 16 bases between. The CDR3 is made up of 14 amino acids. In germline, CDR1 is SGHTA, CDR2 FQGNSA. CDR3 protein: CASSFQSGTSGYTF. DNA of the CDR3: TGTGCCAGCAGCTTCCAATCCGGGACATCGGGCTACACCTTC.